This note documents a single T cell receptor beta chain sequence. Its specificity is unknown. Trimming removed 1 base from V and 6 bases from J; junction bases left unmatched: 5. This CDR3 spans 14 amino acids. Germline V lookup: CDR1 LNHNV, CDR2 YYDKDF (reference sequence). Generation of TCR cDNA used 5'RACE template switching (which added a universal primer site and UMIs). TCRdb reprocessed the 5' RACE reads via MiXCR and lists one record per CDR3 protein. Here the sample spans hundreds of thousands of distinct CDR3 sequences, approximately 6% being singletons. These data are taken from a study of T cells after yellow fever vaccination. The wider study: Fractions of limited cellularity were prepared by means of SMART-Seq v4 Ultra Low Input.

Study-wide results and limits: Reappearance after the booster was seen for most primary-vaccination clones, at 95% to 96% CD4 and around 90% CD8.

This chain connects TRBV15 to TRBJ2-7; 8 bases are a match to TRBD1. The input for sequencing was PBMCs, taken 5 days after the yellow fever booster vaccination. The clonotype originates from a man aged 25 to 40 who received the YFV17D yellow fever vaccine. The CDR3 here is CATSRGTGSGEQYF. In DNA form, the CDR3 reads TGTGCCACCAGCAGAGGGACAGGGAGTGGCGAGCAGTACTTC.